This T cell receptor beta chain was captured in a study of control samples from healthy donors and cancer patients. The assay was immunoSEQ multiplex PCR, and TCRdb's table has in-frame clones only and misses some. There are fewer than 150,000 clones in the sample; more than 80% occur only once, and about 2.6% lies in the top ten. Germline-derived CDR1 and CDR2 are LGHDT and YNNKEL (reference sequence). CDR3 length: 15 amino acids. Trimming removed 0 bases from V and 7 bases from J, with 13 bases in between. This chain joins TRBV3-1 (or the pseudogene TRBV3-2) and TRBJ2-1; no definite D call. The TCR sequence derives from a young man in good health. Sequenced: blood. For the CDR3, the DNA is TGTGCCAGCAGCCAAGATGACGGCTTGTGGAATGAGCAGTTCTTC. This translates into CASSQDDGLWNEQFF.